This T cell receptor (beta chain) was documented in a study of blood T cell repertoires in COVID-19. Authors' analysis steps: From reference gene primer amplification, estimates of nucleated cell counts were derived. The assay was immunoSEQ multiplex PCR, and TCRdb's table has in-frame clones only and misses some. The DNA was the basis for D and trimming; V, J and clone size are from that table. The data contain about 150,000 clones, approximately 90% of them seen just once; the ten biggest clones take up just over 3%. Sequenced material: peripheral blood. This clonotype was obtained from a woman aged 60 to 75 with active COVID-19.

The CDR3 loop is CASSNRGGPYNEQFF. The CDR3, as DNA: TGTGCCAGCAGCAACCGGGGGGGCCCCTACAATGAGCAGTTCTTC. The chain couples TRBV7-2 to TRBJ2-1; 8 bases are a match to TRBD2. The CDR3 is 15 residues long. The germline gives CDR1 SGHTA, CDR2 FQGNSA. The V gene end was trimmed by 5 bases and the J gene end by 2 bases; junction bases not matched to a gene: 5.